This is a list of T cell receptor beta chains from one sample in a study of tumor-infiltrating lymphocytes in primary liver carcinoma. TCRdb re-analysed the multiplex PCR reads in MiXCR, keeping a single row per CDR3 protein. The sample includes fewer than 400,000 distinct CDR3 sequences, 65% of them seen just once. The sample comprised peripheral blood. The receptors stem from a man aged 35 to 55 with primary liver carcinoma and hepatitis B virus infection. The CDR3 runs from the conserved cysteine through the conserved F or W. Each record gives: J gene, clone size, D gene, CDR3 length, V gene, CDR3 DNA, CDR3 protein. A D gene is named only where the DNA matches it firmly. Expanded clones get a size class; other rows say once, few or many, or leave the size out.

TRBJ2-5 | medium-sized | - | 15 | TRBV12-5 | TGTGCTAGTGGTTTGGTACGTGGCAGTTCGGAGACCCAGTACTTC | CASGLVRGSSETQYF
TRBJ2-3 | - | - | 16 | TRBV11-3 | TGTGACAGCAGCTTAGGTGCACGGGGAAGCACAGATACGCAGTATTTT | CDSSLGARGSTDTQYF
TRBJ2-7 | - | - | 11 | TRBV6-5 | TGTGACAGTAGTGCGTTGGGGGAGCAGTACTTC | CDSSALGEQYF
TRBJ2-2 | - | - | 16 | TRBV5-1 | TGCGCCAGCAGCTTAAGGGGTAGCGTGATCGCCGGGGAGCTGTTTTTT | CASSLRGSVIAGELFF
TRBJ2-1 | - | - | 15 | TRBV5-5 | TGTGCCAGCAGCTTGGCCGAATGGATCTGCAATGAGCAGTTCTTC | CASSLAEWICNEQFF
TRBJ1-4 | - | TRBD1 | 14 | TRBV11-1 | TGTGCCAGCAGTATAGGACAGGCAGGGGAAAAACTGTTTTTT | CASSIGQAGEKLFF
TRBJ2-7 | - | TRBD1 | 15 | TRBV7-9 | TGTGCCAGCAGCTCCGACAGGGGCCTCTCCTCCGAGCAGTACTTC | CASSSDRGLSSEQYF
TRBJ2-3 | - | TRBD2 | 19 | TRBV7-8 | TGTGCCAGCAGCAAACAGCCCGGAACTAGCGGCCTTAGCACAGATACGCAGTATTTT | CASSKQPGTSGLSTDTQYF
TRBJ1-4 | many | TRBD1 | 15 | TRBV11-2 | TGTGCCAGCAGCCCATGGACAGGTGGTGAGGAAAAACTGTTTTTT | CASSPWTGGEEKLFF
TRBJ2-2 | few | - | 12 | TRBV5-1 | TGCGCCAGCAGCTCAGGTTGGGGGGAGCTGTTTTTT | CASSSGWGELFF
TRBJ2-3 | - | TRBD2 | 15 | TRBV5-6 | TGTGGCAGCAGCCGGGGACTAGAGAGCACAGATACGCAGTATTTT | CGSSRGLESTDTQYF
TRBJ1-6 | once | - | 13 | TRBV29-1 | TGCAGCGTACAGAGCTCCTATAATTCACCACCCCACTTT | CSVQSSYNSPPHF
TRBJ2-1 | few | - | 13 | TRBV28 | TGTGCCAGCAGTCCCTACAGGGGAGGTGAGCAGTTCTTC | CASSPYRGGEQFF
TRBJ1-2 | - | - | 16 | TRBV6-2/TRBV6-3 | TGTGCCAGCAGCTATAATTGGAGTGGGGAGAGCTATGGCTACACCTTC | CASSYNWSGESYGYTF
TRBJ2-7 | few | - | 15 | TRBV11-2 | TGTGCCAGCAGCTTGGGGGTAGGTCTCCTCTATGAGCAGTACTTC | CASSLGVGLLYEQYF
TRBJ2-1 | - | - | 14 | TRBV11-1 | TGTGCCAGCAGCTTAGTGGTCGGAGGAAATGAGCGGTTCTTC | CASSLVVGGNERFF